This TCR beta chain is drawn from a study of control samples from healthy donors and cancer patients. The data were produced by immunoSEQ multiplex PCR, yet TCRdb's version contains in-frame clones alone and is incomplete. The table shows around 130,000 clones, with 70% to 90% occurring only once. The source of this sequence is a man aged 50 to 60 in good health. Sample: blood.

CDR3 in DNA: TGTGCCAGCAGCCAAGATAGTCGCGAGCAGTACTTC. Translation gives CASSQDSREQYF. The chain couples TRBV3-1 (or the pseudogene TRBV3-2) to TRBJ2-7; D is unresolved. Germline CDR1 reads LGHDT; CDR2 reads YNNKEL (reference sequence). The CDR3 sequence is 12 residues long. The V gene lost 0 bases and the J gene lost 6 bases, with 6 bases spanning the gap.